Listed below are T cell receptor beta chains from one sample, sequenced in a study of cytomegalovirus exposure and HLA in healthy donors. The data were produced by immunoSEQ multiplex PCR, yet TCRdb's version contains in-frame clones alone and is incomplete. The sample has about 59,000 clones; approximately 75% are singletons. The sequenced sample consisted of PBMCs. The receptors were sampled from a man aged 25-40 years in good health and CMV-seropositive. CDR3s include the opening cysteine and the closing phenylalanine or tryptophan. D genes are given only for firm matches. Size values are once, few and many counts, or a class for expanded clones, and some rows have none.

D: NA
J: TRBJ2-3
V: TRBV4-3
size: NA
CDR3: CASSLAGTPTDTQYF
DNA: TGCGCCAGCAGCCTGGCCGGGACTCCCACAGATACGCAGTATTTT

D: TRBD1
J: TRBJ1-5
V: TRBV19
size: NA
CDR3: CASRVGQEGQPQHF
DNA: TGTGCCAGTAGGGTGGGACAGGAGGGCCAGCCCCAGCATTTT

D: TRBD1
J: TRBJ2-4
V: TRBV5-1
size: NA
CDR3: CASSLQGLEGKNIQYF
DNA: TGCGCCAGCAGCTTACAGGGGTTAGAGGGCAAAAACATTCAGTACTTC

D: NA
J: TRBJ1-2
V: TRBV10-3
size: few
CDR3: CAISTIQGKDGYTF
DNA: TGTGCCATCAGTACCATCCAGGGGAAGGATGGCTACACCTTC

D: NA
J: TRBJ2-7
V: TRBV2
size: NA
CDR3: CAGGYAGEQYF
DNA: TGTGCCGGAGGGTACGCGGGCGAGCAGTACTTC

D: NA
J: TRBJ1-4
V: TRBV5-1
size: NA
CDR3: CASSLAGGGEKLFF
DNA: TGCGCCAGCAGCTTGGCAGGAGGAGGTGAAAAACTGTTTTTT

D: NA
J: TRBJ1-2
V: TRBV5-6
size: NA
CDR3: CASSLVANYGYTF
DNA: TGTGCCAGCAGCTTGGTAGCTAACTATGGCTACACCTTC

D: NA
J: TRBJ2-1
V: TRBV7-2
size: NA
CDR3: CASSFQGGSYNEQFF
DNA: TGTGCCAGCAGCTTTCAGGGTGGCTCCTACAATGAGCAGTTCTTC

D: TRBD1
J: TRBJ1-6
V: TRBV11-2
size: NA
CDR3: CASSPGQLNSPLHF
DNA: TGTGCCAGCAGTCCGGGACAGCTAAATTCACCCCTCCACTTT

D: NA
J: TRBJ1-1
V: TRBV25-1
size: NA
CDR3: CASSEGIGDTNTEAFF
DNA: TGTGCCAGCAGTGAAGGTATCGGGGACACCAATACTGAAGCTTTCTTT

D: NA
J: TRBJ2-3
V: TRBV9
size: NA
CDR3: CASNSPPDTQYF
DNA: TGTGCCAGCAACTCCCCGCCGGATACGCAGTATTTT

D: NA
J: TRBJ2-2
V: TRBV6-4
size: medium-sized
CDR3: CASSLMRDAGELFF
DNA: TGTGCCAGCAGTTTAATGAGGGATGCCGGGGAGCTGTTTTTT

D: TRBD1
J: TRBJ1-2
V: TRBV12-5
size: NA
CDR3: CASGLGNRGNYGYTF
DNA: TGTGCTAGTGGTTTGGGAAACAGGGGGAACTATGGCTACACCTTC

D: NA
J: TRBJ1-5
V: TRBV6-5
size: NA
CDR3: CASSYTGNQPQHF
DNA: TGTGCCAGCAGTTATACGGGGAATCAGCCCCAGCATTTT

D: NA
J: TRBJ2-6
V: TRBV13
size: NA
CDR3: CASSLGLHSSGANVLTF
DNA: TGTGCCAGCAGCTTAGGACTTCATAGCTCTGGGGCCAACGTCCTGACTTTC

D: NA
J: TRBJ2-3
V: TRBV19
size: once
CDR3: CASRKRGDTQYF
DNA: TGTGCCAGTAGGAAAAGGGGGGATACGCAGTATTTT

D: TRBD1
J: TRBJ2-7
V: TRBV27
size: NA
CDR3: CASTPGTGTYEQYF
DNA: TGTGCCAGCACTCCCGGGACAGGAACCTACGAGCAGTACTTC

D: NA
J: TRBJ1-2
V: TRBV5-4
size: NA
CDR3: CASSFTGNGGGYTF
DNA: TGTGCCAGCAGCTTTACAGGGAATGGGGGTGGCTACACCTTC

D: TRBD1
J: TRBJ1-3
V: TRBV19
size: NA
CDR3: CASSAQGVSGNTIYF
DNA: TGTGCCAGTAGTGCACAGGGGGTATCTGGAAACACCATATATTTT

D: TRBD1
J: TRBJ1-1
V: TRBV5-1
size: few
CDR3: CASSPGGARTEAFF
DNA: TGCGCCAGCAGTCCAGGGGGCGCGAGGACTGAAGCTTTCTTT

D: TRBD1
J: TRBJ2-7
V: TRBV27
size: NA
CDR3: CASTPGDRGKYEQYF
DNA: TGTGCCAGCACCCCTGGGGACAGGGGTAAATACGAGCAGTACTTC